One sample yielded the 4 T cell receptor beta chains listed below, sequenced in a study of T cells in Graves' hyperthyroidism and ophthalmopathy. TCR beta CDR3 region amplification was performed from RNA transcripts. Carried out on the TCR CDR3, a first-round RT-PCR used the HTBI primer set. TCRdb fed the multiplex PCR reads into MiXCR, producing one record per CDR3 protein. The sample shows 600,000 to 650,000 distinct CDR3 sequences, less than 25% of them seen only once. The sequenced material came from blood. The receptor source for this set is a man under 40 with Graves' ophthalmopathy.

As for this clonotype: One end of the junction does not line up with germline, which may come from a read error. The V call is TRBV20-1, the J call TRBJ2-7; 15 nucleotides align to TRBD2. Germline assignment: CDR1 DFQATT and CDR2 SNEGSKA (reference sequence). This CDR3 is 15 amino acids long. The CDR3 sequence: CSAILGLAGGYGQYF. The CDR3, as DNA: TGCAGTGCCATCCTCGGACTAGCGGGAGGGTACGGGCAGTACTTC.

J is TRBJ2-1 and V is TRBV14, with TRBD2 as a possible D gene (6 bases). This CDR3 has 16 amino acids. The V end was cut by 1 base, the J end by 0 bases, with 10 bases between. Germline V gene data show CDR1 as SGHDN and CDR2 as FVKESK. CDR3 region: CASSQVTGSSYNEQFF. CDR3 in DNA: TGTGCCAGCAGCCAAGTCACCGGGAGCTCCTACAATGAGCAGTTCTTC.

This clonotype was observed a handful of times. V is TRBV7-3 and J is TRBJ2-1; D might be TRBD2 (5 bases). The CDR3 is 15 amino acids. Between the trimmed V and J ends, which lost 6 bases and 2 bases, there was a span of 14 bases. Per the germline V gene, CDR1 is SGHTA and CDR2 is FQGTGA. The DNA of the CDR3 is TGTGCCAGCAGGCTAAGCGGTCAGCCCTACAATGAGCAGTTCTTC. Translation: CASRLSGQPYNEQFF. Complete variable domain (other parts from reference TRBV7-3 and TRBJ2-1): GAGVSQTPSNKVTEKGKYVELRCDPISGHTALYWYRQSLGQGPEFLIYFQGTGAADDSGLPNDRFFAVRPEGSVSTLKIQRTERGDSAVYLCASRLSGQPYNEQFFGPGTRLTVL.

This clonotype turned up a few times. The chain carries TRBV27 and TRBJ2-7, with D perhaps matching TRBD2 (7 bases). The CDR3 sequence is 14 residues long. V lost 6 bases and J 6 bases, leaving 18 bases between the germline ends. From germline, CDR1 is MNHEY and CDR2 SMNVEV (reference sequence). CDR3 sequence: CASRAGHPKAEQYF. The CDR3 DNA reads TGTGCCAGCAGAGCGGGACATCCGAAAGCCGAGCAGTACTTC.